Presented here are 23 T cell receptor beta chains from one specimen sequenced in a study of blood T cells in healthy people across ages. Then a second PCR, running roughly 7 to 11 cycles, was carried out with a sample-barcoded 5' primer and a J-beta primer mix. TCRdb reprocessed the 5' RACE reads with MiXCR, giving one entry per CDR3 protein. The sample gives 800,000 to 950,000 distinct CDR3 sequences, around 29% of which show up once; roughly 10% is in the top ten. A further study also used this sample, focusing on T cells of mothers and their children.

What was sequenced was blood. These receptors all come from a woman aged 40 to 55 in good health.

This clonotype was counted between two and nine times. The chain is built from TRBV7-2 and TRBJ2-7; D may be TRBD2 (5 bases). This CDR3 comprises 13 residues. Trimming pared 5 bases from V and 3 bases from J, leaving 11 bases between. Germline lookup yields CDR1 SGHTA and CDR2 FQGNSA. The CDR3 sequence: CASSPDSHYEQYF. The CDR3 DNA follows: TGTGCCAGCAGCCCGGACTCCCACTACGAGCAGTACTTC.

This clonotype has just one count. A much larger clone differs by one base, so this may be a read error. The chain combines TRBV29-1 with TRBJ2-3; perhaps TRBD2 as D (6 bases). Trimming shortened V by 6 bases and J by 4 bases, and 20 bases separated the two germline ends. CDR1 and CDR2 (germline): SQVTM, ANQGSEA. The CDR3 has 15 residues. The CDR3 region is CSVGSGLLYADTQYF. CDR3 in DNA: TGCAGCGTGGGGTCGGGACTCCTCTACGCAGATACGCAGTATTTT.

In its sample, this clonotype was seen a few times. The chain employs TRBV14 and TRBJ2-3, with 10 nucleotides matching TRBD1. The CDR3 extends over 19 amino acids. Germline trimming cut 4 bases from V and 0 bases from J; bases unmatched to any gene: 13. Germline loops: CDR1 SGHDN, CDR2 FVKESK. Written as DNA, the CDR3 is TGTGCCAGCAGCCGTCCGGGACAGGGGATGGTCACCAGCACAGATACGCAGTATTTT. Its translation: CASSRPGQGMVTSTDTQYF.

The V call is TRBV29-1, the J call TRBJ2-7; TRBD1 or TRBD2 may be the D gene (5 bases each). The V end was cut by 7 bases, the J end by 1 base, with 11 bases between. The CDR3 contains 12 residues. Germline CDR1 SQVTM, CDR2 ANQGSEA. DNA of the CDR3: TGCAGCGCCGGATGGGGGTCCTACGAGCAGTACTTC. Its protein is CSAGWGSYEQYF.

On this clonotype: An end of the junction does not agree with germline; a read error may underlie this. The rearrangement uses TRBV7-2 and TRBJ2-3; the D is unclear. CDR1 and CDR2 (germline): SGHTA, FQGNSA. There are 18 residues in the CDR3. The CDR3 sequence: CASSLASSRPPSTDTQYF. The CDR3 DNA sequence: TGTGCCAGCAGCTTAGCCTCCAGCCGCCCGCCGAGCACTGATACGCAGTATTTT.

This clonotype was seen a few times. The chain recombines TRBV7-9 with TRBJ2-7, with 8 bases aligning to TRBD1. J gave up 6 bases and V 4 bases, and 8 bases lay outside the gene matches. Germline lookup yields CDR1 SEHNR and CDR2 FQNEAQ (reference sequence). The CDR3 runs to 14 residues. CDR3: CASSSTGARGEQYF. The CDR3 nucleotides are TGTGCCAGCAGCTCGACAGGGGCTCGGGGCGAGCAGTACTTC.

In DNA form, the CDR3 reads TGTGCCAGCTCACCAGGGACAGGGGGAGCTAACTATGGCTACACCTTC. Translation: CASSPGTGGANYGYTF. V usage is TRBV18 and J usage is TRBJ1-2; the match to TRBD1 covers 11 bases. CDR3 size: 16 residues. Germline CDR1 KGHSH, CDR2 LQKENI. The V and J ends lost 2 bases and 0 bases, in that order; junction bases with no gene match: 2.

The V gene is TRBV4-3, the J gene TRBJ1-1; TRBD1 agrees at 7 bases. CDR3 length: 15 residues. Trimming cost V 1 base and J 5 bases; bases outside gene matches: 7. CDR1 and CDR2 from the germline V gene are LGHNA and YSLEER. The CDR3 nucleotides read TGCGCCAGCAGCCAAGTTAGGCAGGGGGGAACTGAAGCTTTCTTT. This encodes CASSQVRQGGTEAFF.

Concerning this clonotype: This sequence may be a read error, since a much larger clone differs from it by one base. This chain uses TRBV28 with TRBJ1-4, with D uncertain. The CDR3 runs 12 residues. The germline V gene encodes CDR1 MDHEN and CDR2 SYDVKM. The V gene lost 5 bases and the J gene lost 7 bases, with 8 bases spanning the gap. The CDR3 here is CASSPLSEKLFF. The CDR3 bases are TGTGCCAGCAGTCCCCTTAGTGAAAAACTGTTTTTT.

This clonotype was counted ten times or more. The chain is built from TRBV14 and TRBJ2-7; D is unclear. Germline V gene data show CDR1 as SGHDN and CDR2 as FVKESK. Trimming removed 1 base at V and 2 bases at J, with 15 bases between. The CDR3 length is 16 residues. The CDR3, as DNA: TGTGCCAGCAGCCAAGTGGCACCTAGTCGGACCTACGAGCAGTACTTC. It codes for CASSQVAPSRTYEQYF.

The V and J genes are TRBV6-5 and TRBJ2-3; D gene ambiguous. The CDR3 totals 16 residues. The V end was cut by 3 bases, the J end by 1 base, with 14 bases between. In germline, CDR1 is MNHEY, CDR2 SVGAGI. The CDR3 loop is CASSYFLPVGTDTQYF. CDR3 sequence (DNA): TGTGCCAGCAGTTATTTTCTACCCGTGGGCACAGATACGCAGTATTTT.

To note about this clonotype: The junction departs from germline at one end; a sequencing error may be responsible. V is TRBV7-2 and J is TRBJ2-4; 11 nucleotides align to TRBD2. Matching the DNA end better, TRBJ2-7 makes the J call doubtful. The CDR3 spans 15 residues. Germline CDR1 SGHTA, CDR2 FQGNSA. In DNA, the CDR3 is TGTGCCCGCAGCTTGAGTAGGACTAGCGGGTACGAGCAGTACTTC. It is translated as CARSLSRTSGYEQYF.

This clonotype was recorded at least ten times. The CDR3 DNA reads TGTGCCAGCAGCACGGACTCTACCTACGAGCAGTACTTC. Amino acids: CASSTDSTYEQYF. The rearrangement links TRBV6-4 to TRBJ2-7; D possibly corresponds to TRBD2 (5 bases). The CDR3 consists of 13 residues. The V gene lost 6 bases and the J gene lost 2 bases, with 11 bases spanning the gap. Germline values: CDR1 MRHNA, CDR2 SNTAGT.

The chain recombines TRBV7-2 with TRBJ2-7; possible D gene TRBD1, 6 bases. The CDR3 runs 12 residues. With 5 bases removed from V and 6 bases from J, the gap between germline ends came to 11 bases. Looked up from germline, CDR1 is SGHTA and CDR2 is FQGNSA. The CDR3 coding sequence is TGTACCAGCAGCAATGCAGGGGCCGAGCAGTACTTC. It is translated as CTSSNAGAEQYF.

This clonotype has ten or more counts. This chain links TRBV24-1 with TRBJ2-5; D possibly corresponds to TRBD1 (5 bases). This CDR3 contains 14 residues. The V and J ends lost 3 bases and 2 bases respectively, with 9 bases between them. Germline loops: CDR1 KGHDR, CDR2 SFDVKD. CDR3 amino acids: CATSDPQGQETQYF. Here the CDR3 DNA reads TGTGCCACCAGTGATCCTCAGGGTCAAGAGACCCAGTACTTC.

This clonotype was observed a single time. One end of the junction does not line up with germline, which may come from a read error. The chain joins TRBV7-2 to TRBJ2-7; tentatively, D is TRBD2 (6 bases). Germline V gives CDR1 SGHTA, CDR2 FQGNSA. This CDR3 spans 14 amino acids. Written as DNA, the CDR3 is TGTGCCAGCAGCCTGGAGGGCAGCCATTACGGGCAGTACTTC. Translated: CASSLEGSHYGQYF.

Comment on this clonotype: Possible read error: a much larger clone is one base away. The chain recombines TRBV9 with TRBJ2-7; TRBD1 might be the D (7 bases). V was pared by 3 bases and J by 6 bases, with 19 bases between. Looked up from germline, CDR1 is SGDLS and CDR2 is YYNGEE. This CDR3 is built from 15 residues. The CDR3 sequence: CASSAGDRARSEQYF. DNA for the CDR3: TGTGCCAGCAGCGCGGGAGACAGGGCTAGGAGCGAGCAGTACTTC.

The sample holds many counts of this clonotype. CDR3 coding DNA: TGCGCCAGCAGCCCCGGAGCTAGCGGAGAGACCCAGTACTTC. It specifies CASSPGASGETQYF. The chain recombines TRBV5-1 with TRBJ2-5; TRBD2 matches at 7 bases. Looked up from germline, CDR1 is SGHRS and CDR2 is YFSETQ. The CDR3 has 14 amino acids. V gave up 4 bases and J gave up 4 bases; unmatched junction bases: 7.

To note about this clonotype: A read error may explain this, as a much larger clone is one base away. The genes are TRBV7-9 and TRBJ1-6, with 8 positions matching TRBD1. From germline, CDR1 is SEHNR and CDR2 FQNEAQ (reference sequence). CDR3 size: 14 residues. The J segment lost 6 bases and the V segment lost 4 bases, leaving 2 bases of the junction unmatched. CDR3: CASSSDRANSPLHF. Written as DNA, the CDR3 is TGTGCCAGCAGCTCGGACAGGGCTAATTCACCCCTCCACTTT. The full variable domain, rest sourced from reference TRBV7-9 and TRBJ1-6, is DTGVSQNPRHKITKRGQNVTFRCDPISEHNRLYWYRQTLGQGPEFLTYFQNEAQLEKSRLLSDRFSAERPKGSFSTLEIQRTEQGDSAMYLCASSSDRANSPLHFGNGTRLTVT.

This clonotype has ten or more counts. This rearrangement joins TRBV27 to TRBJ2-7; D is undetermined. Trimming stripped 0 bases from V and 7 bases from J, with 7 bases between. Germline V gene data show CDR1 as MNHEY and CDR2 as SMNVEV (reference sequence). The CDR3 loop spans 12 amino acids. DNA of the CDR3: TGTGCCAGCAGTTTATCCCGTGGGGAGCAGTACTTC. Its translation is CASSLSRGEQYF.

This clonotype was seen only a few times. The chain recombines TRBV5-1 with TRBJ2-1, with D maybe TRBD1 (5 bases). The germline V gene has CDR1 SGHRS and CDR2 YFSETQ. The CDR3 extends over 15 amino acids. Trimming removed 3 bases at V and 0 bases at J, with 10 bases between. CDR3 in amino acids: CASSSGFGSYNEQFF. The CDR3, as DNA: TGCGCCAGCAGCTCAGGGTTTGGCTCCTACAATGAGCAGTTCTTC.

A few counts support this clonotype. The CDR3 DNA sequence: TGTGCCAGCAGTATCTCCGACAGGGGCAATCAGCCCCAGCATTTT. Translated, it gives CASSISDRGNQPQHF. V is TRBV28 and J is TRBJ1-5; 7 nucleotides align to TRBD1. The CDR3 runs 15 residues. Germline-derived CDR1 and CDR2 are MDHEN and SYDVKM. The V segment lost 5 bases and the J segment 2 bases; nucleotides outside the gene matches: 6.

About this clonotype itself: This may be a read error: a much more frequent sequence differs by one nucleotide. The rearrangement links TRBV15 to TRBJ2-6, with a possible D match to TRBD1 (6 bases). CDR3 size: 17 residues. CDR1 and CDR2 (germline): LNHNV, YYDKDF (reference sequence). This CDR3 reads CASSRGQPSSGANVLTF. The CDR3 nucleotides are TGTGCCTCCAGCAGAGGACAGCCCAGCTCTGGGGCCAACGTCCTGACTTTC. The complete variable domain, with remaining parts taken from reference TRBV15 and TRBJ2-6, reads DAMVIQNPRYQVTQFGKPVTLSCSQTLNHNVMYWYQQKSSQAPKLLFHYYDKDFNNEADTPDNFQSRRPNTSFCFLDIRSPGLGDTAMYLCASSRGQPSSGANVLTFGAGSRLTVL.